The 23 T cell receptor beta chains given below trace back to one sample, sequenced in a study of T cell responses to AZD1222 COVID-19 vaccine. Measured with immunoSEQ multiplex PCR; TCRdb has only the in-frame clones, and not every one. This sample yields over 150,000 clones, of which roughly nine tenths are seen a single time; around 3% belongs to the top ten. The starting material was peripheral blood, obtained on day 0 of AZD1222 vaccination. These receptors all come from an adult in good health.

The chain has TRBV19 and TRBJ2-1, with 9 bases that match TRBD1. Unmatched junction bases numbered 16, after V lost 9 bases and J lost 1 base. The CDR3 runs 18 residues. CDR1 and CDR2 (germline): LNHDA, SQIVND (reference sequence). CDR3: CASTHRDRAYDSYNEQFF. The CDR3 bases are TGTGCCAGCACGCACCGGGACAGGGCCTACGATTCCTACAATGAGCAGTTCTTC.

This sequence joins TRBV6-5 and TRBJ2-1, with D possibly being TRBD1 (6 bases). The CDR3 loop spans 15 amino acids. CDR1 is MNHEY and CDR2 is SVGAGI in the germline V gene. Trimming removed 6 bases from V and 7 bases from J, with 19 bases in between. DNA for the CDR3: TGTGCCAGCAGCTTCAGACACTCCCAGGGGAATGAGCAGTTCTTC. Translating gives CASSFRHSQGNEQFF.

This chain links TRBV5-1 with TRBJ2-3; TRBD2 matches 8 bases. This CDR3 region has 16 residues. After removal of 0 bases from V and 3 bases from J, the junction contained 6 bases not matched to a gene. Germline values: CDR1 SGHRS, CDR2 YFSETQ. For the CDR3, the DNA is TGCGCCAGCAGCTTGGCCCCGGCTAGCGGGACAGATACGCAGTATTTT. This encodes CASSLAPASGTDTQYF.

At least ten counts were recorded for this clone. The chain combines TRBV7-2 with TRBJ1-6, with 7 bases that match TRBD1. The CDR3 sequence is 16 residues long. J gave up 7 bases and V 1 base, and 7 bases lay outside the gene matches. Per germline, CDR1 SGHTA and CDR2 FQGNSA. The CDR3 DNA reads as TGTGCCAGCAGCTTAGGGGCAGGGGGGACGAATTCACCCCTCCACTTT. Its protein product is CASSLGAGGTNSPLHF. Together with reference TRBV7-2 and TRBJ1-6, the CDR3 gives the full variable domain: GAGVSQSPSNKVTEKGKDVELRCDPISGHTALYWYRQSLGQGLEFLIYFQGNSAPDKSGLPSDRFSAERTGGSVSTLTIQRTQQEDSAVYLCASSLGAGGTNSPLHFGNGTRLTVT.

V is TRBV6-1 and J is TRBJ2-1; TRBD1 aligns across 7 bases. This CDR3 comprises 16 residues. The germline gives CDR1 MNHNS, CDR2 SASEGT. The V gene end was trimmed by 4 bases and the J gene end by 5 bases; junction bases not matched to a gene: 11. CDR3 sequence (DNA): TGTGCCAGCAGTGCCCGACAGGGCTTCGTCCACAATGAGCAGTTCTTC. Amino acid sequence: CASSARQGFVHNEQFF.

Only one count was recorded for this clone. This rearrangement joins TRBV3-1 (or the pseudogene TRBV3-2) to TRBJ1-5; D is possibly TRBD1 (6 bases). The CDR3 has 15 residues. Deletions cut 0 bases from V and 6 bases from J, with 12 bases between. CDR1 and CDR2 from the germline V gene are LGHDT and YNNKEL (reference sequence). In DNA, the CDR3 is TGTGCCAGCAGCCAAGATGTCACAGGGAGTCAGCCCCAGCATTTT. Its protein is CASSQDVTGSQPQHF.

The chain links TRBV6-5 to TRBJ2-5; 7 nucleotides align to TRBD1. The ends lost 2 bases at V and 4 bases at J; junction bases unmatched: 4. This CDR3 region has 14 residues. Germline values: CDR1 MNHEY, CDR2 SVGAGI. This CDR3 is CASSYNRGRETQYF. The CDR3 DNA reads TGTGCCAGCAGTTACAACAGGGGTCGAGAGACCCAGTACTTC.

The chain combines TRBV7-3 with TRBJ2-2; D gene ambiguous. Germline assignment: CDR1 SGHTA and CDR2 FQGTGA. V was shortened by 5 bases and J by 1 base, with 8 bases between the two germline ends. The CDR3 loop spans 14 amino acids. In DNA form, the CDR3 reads TGTGCCAGCAGCCCATCTGTGAACACCGGGGAGCTGTTTTTT. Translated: CASSPSVNTGELFF.

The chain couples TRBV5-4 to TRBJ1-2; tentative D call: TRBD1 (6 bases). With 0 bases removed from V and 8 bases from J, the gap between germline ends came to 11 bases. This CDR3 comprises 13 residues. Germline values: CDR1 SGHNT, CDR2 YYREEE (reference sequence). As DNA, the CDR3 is TGTGCCAGCAGCTTGGACAGGGTAGGCGGCTACACCTTC. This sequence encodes CASSLDRVGGYTF.

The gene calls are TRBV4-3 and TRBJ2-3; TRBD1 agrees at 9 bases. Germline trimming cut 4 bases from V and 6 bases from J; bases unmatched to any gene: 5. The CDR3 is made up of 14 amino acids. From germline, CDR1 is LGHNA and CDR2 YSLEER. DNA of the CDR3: TGCGCCAGCAGCCTCGGACAGGGGTCCGATACGCAGTATTTT. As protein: CASSLGQGSDTQYF.

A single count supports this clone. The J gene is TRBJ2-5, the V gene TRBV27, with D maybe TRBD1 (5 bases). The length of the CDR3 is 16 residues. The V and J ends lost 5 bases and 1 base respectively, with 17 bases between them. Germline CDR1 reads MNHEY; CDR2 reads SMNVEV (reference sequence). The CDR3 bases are TGTGCCAGCAGTCGAGAGACAGAGTCAGGCCAAGAGACCCAGTACTTC. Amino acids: CASSRETESGQETQYF.

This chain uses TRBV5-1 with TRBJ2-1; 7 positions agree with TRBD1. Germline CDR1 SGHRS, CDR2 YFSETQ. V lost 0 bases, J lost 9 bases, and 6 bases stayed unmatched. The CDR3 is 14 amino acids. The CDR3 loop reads CASSLDTGVGEQFF. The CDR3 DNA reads TGCGCCAGCAGCTTGGACACAGGGGTCGGTGAGCAGTTCTTC.

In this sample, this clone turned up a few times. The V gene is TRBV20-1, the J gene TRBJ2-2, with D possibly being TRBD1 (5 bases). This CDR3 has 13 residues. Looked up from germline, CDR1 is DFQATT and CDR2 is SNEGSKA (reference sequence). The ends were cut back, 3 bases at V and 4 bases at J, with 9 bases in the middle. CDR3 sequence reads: CSASVGPTGELFF. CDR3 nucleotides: TGCAGTGCTAGTGTGGGGCCCACCGGGGAGCTGTTTTTT.

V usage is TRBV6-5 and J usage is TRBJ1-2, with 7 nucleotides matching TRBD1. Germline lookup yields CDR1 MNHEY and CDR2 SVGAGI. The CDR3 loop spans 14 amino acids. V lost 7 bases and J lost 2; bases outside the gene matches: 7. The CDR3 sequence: CASTEGQVNYGYTF. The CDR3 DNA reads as TGTGCCAGCACCGAAGGACAGGTGAACTATGGCTACACCTTC.

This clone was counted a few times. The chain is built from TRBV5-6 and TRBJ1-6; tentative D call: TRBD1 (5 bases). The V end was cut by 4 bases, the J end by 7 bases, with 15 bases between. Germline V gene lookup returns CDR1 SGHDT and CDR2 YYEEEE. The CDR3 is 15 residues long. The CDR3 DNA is TGTGCCAGCAGCGTACGGTGGGGGAGCAATTCACCCCTCCACTTT. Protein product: CASSVRWGSNSPLHF.

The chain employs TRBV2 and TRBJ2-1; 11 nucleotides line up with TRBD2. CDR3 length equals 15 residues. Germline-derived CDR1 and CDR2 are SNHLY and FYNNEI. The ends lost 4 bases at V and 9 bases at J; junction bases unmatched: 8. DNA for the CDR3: TGTGCCAGCAGTGGGCTAGCGGGGGGCGGAGGTGAGCAGTTCTTC. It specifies CASSGLAGGGGEQFF.

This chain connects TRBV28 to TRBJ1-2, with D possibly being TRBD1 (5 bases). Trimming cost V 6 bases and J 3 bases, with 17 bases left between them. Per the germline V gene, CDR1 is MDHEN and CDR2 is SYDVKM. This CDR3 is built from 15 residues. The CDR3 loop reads CASSYGGSGDYGYTF. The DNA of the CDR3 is TGTGCCAGCAGCTATGGGGGAAGTGGGGACTATGGCTACACCTTC.

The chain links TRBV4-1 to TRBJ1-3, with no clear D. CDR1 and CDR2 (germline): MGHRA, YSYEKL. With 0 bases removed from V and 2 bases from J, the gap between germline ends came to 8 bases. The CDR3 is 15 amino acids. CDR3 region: CASSQEERAGNTIYF. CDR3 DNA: TGCGCCAGCAGCCAAGAGGAGAGGGCTGGAAACACCATATATTTT.

CDR3 DNA: TGTGCCAGTAGTTGGGCAGCCGGAAACACCATATATTTT. The encoded protein is CASSWAAGNTIYF. The chain links TRBV19 to TRBJ1-3; D gene unclear. Trimming removed 5 bases at V and 4 bases at J, with 9 bases between. The CDR3 loop spans 13 amino acids. CDR1 is LNHDA and CDR2 is SQIVND in the germline V gene (reference sequence).

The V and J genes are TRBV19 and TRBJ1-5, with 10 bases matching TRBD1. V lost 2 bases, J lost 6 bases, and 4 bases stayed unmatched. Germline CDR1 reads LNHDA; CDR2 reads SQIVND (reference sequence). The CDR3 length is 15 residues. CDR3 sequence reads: CASSIRQGAVQPQHF. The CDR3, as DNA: TGTGCCAGTAGTATACGACAGGGGGCTGTTCAGCCCCAGCATTTT.

The chain's CDR3 is CASSQVGDGGTNYGYTF. The CDR3 nucleotides read TGCGCCAGCAGCCAAGTGGGGGATGGGGGAACTAACTATGGCTACACCTTC. The chain employs TRBV4-1 and TRBJ1-2; TRBD1 might be the D (5 bases). This CDR3 region has 17 residues. Germline V CDR1 and CDR2: MGHRA, YSYEKL. V was shortened by 1 base and J by 0 bases, with 15 bases between the two germline ends.

For the CDR3, the DNA is TGTGCCAGCAGGGACCGGGACTCTTCTTCCAATGAGCAGTTCTTC. Translated: CASRDRDSSSNEQFF. The chain combines TRBV6-5 with TRBJ2-1, with D possibly matching TRBD2 (6 bases). Germline loops: CDR1 MNHEY, CDR2 SVGAGI. This CDR3 spans 15 amino acids. The V end lost 6 bases, the J end lost 6 bases, and 18 bases lay between the germline ends.

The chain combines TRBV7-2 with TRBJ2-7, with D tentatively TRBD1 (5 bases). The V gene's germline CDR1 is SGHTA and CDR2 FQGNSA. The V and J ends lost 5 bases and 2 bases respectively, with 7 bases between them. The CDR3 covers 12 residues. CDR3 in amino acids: CASSRRAYEQYF. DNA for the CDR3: TGTGCCAGCAGCCGCAGGGCCTACGAGCAGTACTTC.